This T cell receptor (beta chain) was documented in a study of early T cells in non-severe SARS-CoV-2 infection. Germline CDR1 and CDR2: MDHEN and SYDVKM. The CDR3 extends over 15 amino acids. J gave up 0 bases and V 2 bases, and 4 bases lay outside the gene matches. Individual cDNA molecules received unique molecular identifiers. TCRdb re-called the 5' RACE reads with MiXCR, one entry per CDR3 protein. The sample records tens of thousands of distinct CDR3 sequences, roughly 13% being singletons. Sequencing was performed on whole blood. The chain employs TRBV28 and TRBJ2-7; 7 nucleotides align to TRBD1. The receptor was isolated from an adult who was a healthcare worker with PCR-confirmed SARS-CoV-2 infection or an uninfected control (not recorded which). In DNA, the CDR3 is TGTGCCAGCAGTTTAAGAGGGGGCAACTCCTACGAGCAGTACTTC. Protein: CASSLRGGNSYEQYF.